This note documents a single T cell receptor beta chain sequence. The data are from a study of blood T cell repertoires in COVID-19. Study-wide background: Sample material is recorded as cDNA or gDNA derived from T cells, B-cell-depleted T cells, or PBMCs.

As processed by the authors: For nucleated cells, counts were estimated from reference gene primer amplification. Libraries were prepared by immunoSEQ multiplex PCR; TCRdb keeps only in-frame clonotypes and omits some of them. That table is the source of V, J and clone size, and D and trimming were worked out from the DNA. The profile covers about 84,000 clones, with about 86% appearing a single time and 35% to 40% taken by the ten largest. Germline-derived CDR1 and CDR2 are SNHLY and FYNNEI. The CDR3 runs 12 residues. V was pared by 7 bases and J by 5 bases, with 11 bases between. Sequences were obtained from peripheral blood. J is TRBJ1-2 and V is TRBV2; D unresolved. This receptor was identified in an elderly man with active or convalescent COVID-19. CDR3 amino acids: CASTWEGYGYTF. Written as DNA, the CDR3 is TGTGCCAGCACCTGGGAGGGTTATGGCTACACCTTC.